These T cell receptor beta chains were read from a single sample in a study of blood T cell repertoires in COVID-19. Assay: immunoSEQ multiplex PCR; the TCRdb copy retains only in-frame clones and omits some. The table shows under 250,000 clones, with 65% to 85% occurring only once. The sample taken for sequencing was PBMCs or T cells enriched from blood (not recorded which). These receptor sequences come from a woman aged 60-75 years who had recovered from COVID-19. Both conserved end residues are part of each CDR3.

V gene: TRBV19; J gene: TRBJ2-1; CDR3 protein: CASSIRRNSYNEQFF
V gene: TRBV7-2; J gene: TRBJ1-2; CDR3 protein: CASSLVGDNNYGYTF
V gene: TRBV10-2; J gene: TRBJ2-3; CDR3 protein: CASSARLAASTDTQYF
V gene: TRBV6-2/TRBV6-3; J gene: TRBJ1-5; CDR3 protein: CASSYSGRGRDQPQHF
V gene: TRBV25-1; J gene: TRBJ2-1; CDR3 protein: CASSDLAGGGYNEQFF
V gene: TRBV4-3; J gene: TRBJ1-4; CDR3 protein: CASSRRQGTEKLFF
V gene: TRBV29-1; J gene: TRBJ2-7; CDR3 protein: CSVEKAGGGEQYF
V gene: TRBV18; J gene: TRBJ1-2; CDR3 protein: CASSPPGPTGRGYTF
V gene: TRBV7-2; J gene: TRBJ1-5; CDR3 protein: CASSVTGDGNQPQHF
V gene: TRBV14; J gene: TRBJ1-1; CDR3 protein: CASKGQMNTEAFF
V gene: TRBV6-1; J gene: TRBJ2-5; CDR3 protein: CASSEGQRVVETQYF
V gene: TRBV13; J gene: TRBJ1-3; CDR3 protein: CASSLGPPGQGSRNSGNTIYF